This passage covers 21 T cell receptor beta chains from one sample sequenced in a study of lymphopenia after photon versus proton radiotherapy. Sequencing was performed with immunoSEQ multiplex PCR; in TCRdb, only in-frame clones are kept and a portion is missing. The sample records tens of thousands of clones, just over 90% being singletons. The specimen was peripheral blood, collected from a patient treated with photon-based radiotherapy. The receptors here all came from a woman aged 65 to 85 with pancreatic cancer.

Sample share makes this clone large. CDR3 bases: TGCAGCGTCCTCCCCTATAGCGGGACCACGAACACCGGGGAGCTGTTTTTT. Amino acid sequence: CSVLPYSGTTNTGELFF. The chain couples TRBV29-1 to TRBJ2-2, with TRBD2 matching over 8 bases. This CDR3 is 17 amino acids long. Per the germline V gene, CDR1 is SQVTM and CDR2 is ANQGSEA. V gave up 6 bases and J gave up 0 bases; unmatched junction bases: 12.

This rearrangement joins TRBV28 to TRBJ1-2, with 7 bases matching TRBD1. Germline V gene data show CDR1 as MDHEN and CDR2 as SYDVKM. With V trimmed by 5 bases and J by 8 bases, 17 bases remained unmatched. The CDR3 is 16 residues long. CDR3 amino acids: CASSAPGQRSLGGYTF. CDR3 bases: TGTGCCAGCAGTGCCCCGGGACAGAGAAGTTTGGGGGGCTACACCTTC.

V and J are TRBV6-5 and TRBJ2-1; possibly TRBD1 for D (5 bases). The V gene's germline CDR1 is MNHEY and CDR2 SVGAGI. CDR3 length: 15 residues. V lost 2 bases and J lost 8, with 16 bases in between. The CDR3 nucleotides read TGTGCCAGCAGTTACACACAGGTCGATCGGGATGAGCAGTTCTTC. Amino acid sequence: CASSYTQVDRDEQFF.

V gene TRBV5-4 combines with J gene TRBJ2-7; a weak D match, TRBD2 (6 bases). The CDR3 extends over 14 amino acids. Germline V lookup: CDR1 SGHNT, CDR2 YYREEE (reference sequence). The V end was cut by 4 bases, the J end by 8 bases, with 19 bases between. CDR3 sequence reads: CASSGRGLGSQQYF. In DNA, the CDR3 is TGTGCCAGCAGCGGGCGGGGACTGGGGTCGCAGCAGTACTTC.

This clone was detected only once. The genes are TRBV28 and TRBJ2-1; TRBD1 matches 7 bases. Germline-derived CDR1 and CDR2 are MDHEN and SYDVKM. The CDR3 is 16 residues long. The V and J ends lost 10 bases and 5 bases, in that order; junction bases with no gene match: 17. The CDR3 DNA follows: TGTGCCACCGAACCTAGACAGGGTCGTGGGGACAATGAGCAGTTCTTC. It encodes CATEPRQGRGDNEQFF.

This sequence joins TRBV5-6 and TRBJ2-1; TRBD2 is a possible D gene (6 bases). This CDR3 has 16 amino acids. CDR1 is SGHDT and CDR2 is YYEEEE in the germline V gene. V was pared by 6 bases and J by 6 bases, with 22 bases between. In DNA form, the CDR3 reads TGTGCCAGCACCCTTTCGACTAGTTCCGCCATCAATGAGCAGTTCTTC. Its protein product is CASTLSTSSAINEQFF. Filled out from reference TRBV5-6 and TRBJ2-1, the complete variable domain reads DAGVTQSPTHLIKTRGQQVTLRCSPKSGHDTVSWYQQALGQGPQFIFQYYEEEERQRGNFPDRFSGHQFPNYSSELNVNALLLGDSALYLCASTLSTSSAINEQFFGPGTRLTVL.

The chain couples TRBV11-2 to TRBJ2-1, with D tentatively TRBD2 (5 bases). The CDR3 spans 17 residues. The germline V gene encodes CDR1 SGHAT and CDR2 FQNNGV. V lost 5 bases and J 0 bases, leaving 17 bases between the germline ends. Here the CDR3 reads CASSNTRWASSYNEQFF. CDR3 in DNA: TGTGCCAGCAGCAATACTAGATGGGCCAGCTCCTACAATGAGCAGTTCTTC.

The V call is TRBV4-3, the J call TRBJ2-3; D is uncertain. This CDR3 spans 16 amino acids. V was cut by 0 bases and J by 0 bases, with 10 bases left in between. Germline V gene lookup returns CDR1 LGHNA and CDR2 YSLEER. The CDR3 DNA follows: TGCGCCAGCAGCCAAGAAATGATTTCTAGCACAGATACGCAGTATTTT. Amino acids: CASSQEMISSTDTQYF.

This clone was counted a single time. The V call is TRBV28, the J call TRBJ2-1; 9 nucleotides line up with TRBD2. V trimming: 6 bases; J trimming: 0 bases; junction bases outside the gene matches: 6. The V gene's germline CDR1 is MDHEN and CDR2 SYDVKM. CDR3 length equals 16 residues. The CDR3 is CASSLTSGGSYNEQFF. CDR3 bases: TGTGCCAGCAGCCTGACTAGCGGTGGCTCCTACAATGAGCAGTTCTTC.

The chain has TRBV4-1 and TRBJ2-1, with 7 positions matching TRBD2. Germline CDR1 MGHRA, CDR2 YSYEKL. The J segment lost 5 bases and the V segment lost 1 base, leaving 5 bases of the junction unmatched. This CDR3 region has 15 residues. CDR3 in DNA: TGCGCCAGCAGCCAAGCGGGACTAACTAACAATGAGCAGTTCTTC. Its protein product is CASSQAGLTNNEQFF.

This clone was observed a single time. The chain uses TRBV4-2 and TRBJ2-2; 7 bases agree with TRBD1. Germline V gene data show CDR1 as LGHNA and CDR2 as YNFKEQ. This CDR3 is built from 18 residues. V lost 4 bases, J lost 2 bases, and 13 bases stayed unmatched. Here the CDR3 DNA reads TGTGCCAGCAGCCTCGACAGGGCGAACTACCCTAACACCGGGGAGCTGTTTTTT. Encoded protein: CASSLDRANYPNTGELFF.

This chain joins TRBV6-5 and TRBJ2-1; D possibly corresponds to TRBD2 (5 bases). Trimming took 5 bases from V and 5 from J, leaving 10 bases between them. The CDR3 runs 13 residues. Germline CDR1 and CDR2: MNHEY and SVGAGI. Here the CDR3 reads CASSHGVHNEQFF. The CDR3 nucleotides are TGTGCCAGCAGTCACGGGGTCCACAATGAGCAGTTCTTC.

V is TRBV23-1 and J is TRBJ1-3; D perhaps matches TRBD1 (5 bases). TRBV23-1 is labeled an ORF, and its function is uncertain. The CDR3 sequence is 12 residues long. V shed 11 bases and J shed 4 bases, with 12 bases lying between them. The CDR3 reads CADGTLGNTIYF. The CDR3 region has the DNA TGCGCCGACGGGACGTTGGGAAACACCATATATTTT.

In nucleotides, the CDR3 is TGTGCCAGCAGCTTTAGGGTGGGAACTGAAGCTTTCTTT. Translating gives CASSFRVGTEAFF. The chain recombines TRBV11-3 with TRBJ1-1, with unresolved D. CDR1 is SGHNT and CDR2 is YENEEA in the germline V gene. The germline V and J ends were trimmed by 3 bases and 5 bases, with 10 bases remaining between them. This CDR3 contains 13 residues. Filled out from reference TRBV11-3 and TRBJ1-1, the complete variable domain reads EAGVVQSPRYKIIEKKQPVAFWCNPISGHNTLYWYLQNLGQGPELLIRYENEEAVDDSQLPKDRFSAERLKGVDSTLKIQPAELGDSAVYLCASSFRVGTEAFFGQGTRLTVV.

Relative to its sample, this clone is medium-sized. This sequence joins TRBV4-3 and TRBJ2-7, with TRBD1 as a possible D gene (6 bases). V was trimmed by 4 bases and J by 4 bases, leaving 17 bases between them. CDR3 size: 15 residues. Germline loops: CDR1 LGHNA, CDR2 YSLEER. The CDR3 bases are TGCGCCAGCAGCCCGTGGGACAACAGCGAGTACGAGCAGTACTTC. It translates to CASSPWDNSEYEQYF.

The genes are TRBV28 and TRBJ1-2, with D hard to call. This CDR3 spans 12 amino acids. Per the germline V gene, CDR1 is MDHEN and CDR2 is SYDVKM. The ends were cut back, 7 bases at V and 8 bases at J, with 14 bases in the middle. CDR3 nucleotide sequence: TGTGCCAGCAAAACCCTCACCGCCGGCTACACCTTC. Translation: CASKTLTAGYTF.

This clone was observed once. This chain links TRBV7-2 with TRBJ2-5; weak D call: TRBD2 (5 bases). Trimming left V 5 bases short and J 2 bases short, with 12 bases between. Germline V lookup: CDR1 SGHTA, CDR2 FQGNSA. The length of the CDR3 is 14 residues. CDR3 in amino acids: CASSKGGSQETQYF. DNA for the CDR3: TGTGCCAGCAGCAAAGGCGGGTCGCAAGAGACCCAGTACTTC.

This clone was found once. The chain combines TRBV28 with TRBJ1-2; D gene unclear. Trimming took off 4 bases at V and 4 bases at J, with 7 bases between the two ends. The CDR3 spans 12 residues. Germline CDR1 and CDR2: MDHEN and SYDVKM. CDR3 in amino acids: CASSSLRYGYTF. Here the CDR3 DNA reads TGTGCCAGCAGTTCCCTCCGCTATGGCTACACCTTC.

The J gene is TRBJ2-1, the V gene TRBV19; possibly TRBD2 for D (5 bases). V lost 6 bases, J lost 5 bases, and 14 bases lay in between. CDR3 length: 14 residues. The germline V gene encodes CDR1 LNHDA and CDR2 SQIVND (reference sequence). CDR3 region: CASRVYTGDNEQFF. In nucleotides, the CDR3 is TGTGCCAGTAGGGTATATACCGGGGACAATGAGCAGTTCTTC.

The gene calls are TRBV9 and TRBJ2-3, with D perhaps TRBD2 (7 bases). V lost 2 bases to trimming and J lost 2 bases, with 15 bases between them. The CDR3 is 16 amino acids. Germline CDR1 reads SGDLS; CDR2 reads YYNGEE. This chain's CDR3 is CASSVSGGEVTDTQYF. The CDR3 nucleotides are TGTGCCAGCAGCGTTTCGGGGGGCGAGGTCACAGATACGCAGTATTTT.

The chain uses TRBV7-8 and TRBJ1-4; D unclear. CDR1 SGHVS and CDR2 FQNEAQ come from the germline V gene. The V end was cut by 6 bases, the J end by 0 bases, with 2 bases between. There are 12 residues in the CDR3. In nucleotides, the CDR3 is TGTGCCAGCAGTGCAACTAATGAAAAACTGTTTTTT. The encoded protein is CASSATNEKLFF.